This TCR beta chain derives from a study of shared clonotypes between healthy human individuals. The ends were cut back, 3 bases at V and 2 bases at J, with 8 bases in the middle. CDR1 LNHNV and CDR2 YYDKDF come from the germline V gene (reference sequence). The CDR3 loop spans 13 amino acids. The repertoire was sequenced with immunoSEQ multiplex PCR; TCRdb's copy has only in-frame clones and lacks some. This table holds roughly 770,000 clones, approximately 97% found once. CD45RO-negative CD8 cells positively selected for CCR7 made up the naive population, which excluded terminally differentiated effector memory CD45RA+ cells.

Material: naive CD8+ T cells sorted from blood. This clonotype was obtained from a man younger than 45 in good health. The genes are TRBV15 and TRBJ2-7, with D perhaps given as TRBD1 or TRBD2 (5 bases each). CDR3 nucleotide sequence: TGTGCCACCAGCAGGGGACGGCCCTACGAGCAGTACTTC. This gives the protein CATSRGRPYEQYF.